The T cell receptor (beta chain) under discussion was sequenced for a study of Graves' ophthalmopathy and Graves' hyperthyroidism. Germline V gene lookup returns CDR1 DFQATT and CDR2 SNEGSKA (reference sequence). The CDR3 sequence is 13 residues long. The V gene lost 3 bases and the J gene lost 6 bases, with 15 bases spanning the gap. This clonotype was picked up many times. Its antigen is not known. Diagnosis used clinical symptoms, serum thyroxine, TRAb, thyroid ultrasound and orbital computed tomography. Study-level results: Also, most clonotypes expanded in the thyroid above 0.001 frequency appeared in blood. Built on 13 signatures, a model told ophthalmopathy apart from stable hyperthyroidism with about 88% sensitivity and 80% to 82% specificity.

TCR beta CDR3 regions were amplified from RNA transcripts. In the first round, RT-PCR was carried out with HTBI primers, and a multiplex PCR formed the second round. TCRdb called the multiplex PCR reads again in MiXCR, with one record for every CDR3 protein. The data hold around 1,200,000 distinct CDR3 sequences, with 35% to 40% observed a single time. The chain couples TRBV20-1 to TRBJ2-7; either TRBD1 or TRBD2 may supply D (5 bases each). This TCR was recovered from an adult man with Graves' hyperthyroidism. Sequences were obtained from peripheral blood or thyroid tissue (not recorded which). The CDR3 DNA follows: TGCAGTGCTAGCGTTACGTGGGGGTCCGAGCAGTACTTC. This translates into CSASVTWGSEQYF.